Reported below is one TCR beta chain. Per the original data handling: Reference gene primer amplification gave nucleated cell count estimates. The method was immunoSEQ multiplex PCR; TCRdb's version includes in-frame clones alone and lacks a portion of them. That table gives V, J and clone size, and the DNA gave D and trimming. In the table there are approximately 140,000 clones, more than 70% of which are singletons. The V end lost 2 bases, the J end lost 0 bases, and 17 bases lay between the germline ends. Germline V gene lookup returns CDR1 LGHNA and CDR2 YNFKEQ. The CDR3 has 18 residues. The sample belongs to a study of blood T cell repertoires in COVID-19. Study summary: The United States, Italy and Spain provided the acute and convalescent COVID-19 samples. Nucleic acid was either cDNA or gDNA, and it came from T cells, B-cell-depleted T cells, or PBMCs.

Specimen: peripheral blood. This receptor was identified in an older woman with acute or convalescent COVID-19. The chain links TRBV4-2 to TRBJ2-1, with a weak D call TRBD2 (5 bases). The CDR3 DNA reads as TGTGCCAGCAGCCAACTAAGGAGGAGCGGCGCCTCCTACAATGAGCAGTTCTTC. Amino acid sequence: CASSQLRRSGASYNEQFF.